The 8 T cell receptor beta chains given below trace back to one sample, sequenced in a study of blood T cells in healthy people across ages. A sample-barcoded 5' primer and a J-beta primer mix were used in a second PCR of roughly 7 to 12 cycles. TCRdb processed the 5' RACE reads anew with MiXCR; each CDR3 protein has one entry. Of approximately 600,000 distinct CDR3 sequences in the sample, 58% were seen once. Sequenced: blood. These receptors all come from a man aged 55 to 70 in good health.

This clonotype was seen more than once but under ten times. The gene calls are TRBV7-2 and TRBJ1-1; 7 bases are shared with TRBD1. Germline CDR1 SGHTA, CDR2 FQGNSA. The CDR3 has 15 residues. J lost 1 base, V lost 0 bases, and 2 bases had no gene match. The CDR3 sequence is CASSLARGQNTEAFF. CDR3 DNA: TGTGCCAGCAGCTTAGCGAGGGGGCAGAACACTGAAGCTTTCTTT. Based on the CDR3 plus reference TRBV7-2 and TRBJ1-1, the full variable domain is GAGVSQSPSNKVTEKGKDVELRCDPISGHTALYWYRQSLGQGLEFLIYFQGNSAPDKSGLPSDRFSAERTGGSVSTLTIQRTQQEDSAVYLCASSLARGQNTEAFFGQGTRLTVV.

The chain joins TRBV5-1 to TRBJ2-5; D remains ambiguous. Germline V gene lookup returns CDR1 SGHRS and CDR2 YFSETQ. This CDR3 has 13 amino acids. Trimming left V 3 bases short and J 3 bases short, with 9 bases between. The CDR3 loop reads CASSWAPEETQYF. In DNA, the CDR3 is TGCGCCAGCAGCTGGGCCCCGGAAGAGACCCAGTACTTC.

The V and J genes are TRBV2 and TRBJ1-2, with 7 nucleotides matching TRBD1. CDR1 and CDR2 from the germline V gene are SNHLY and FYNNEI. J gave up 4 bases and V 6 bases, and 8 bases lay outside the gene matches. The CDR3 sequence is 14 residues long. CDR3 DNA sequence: TGTGCCAGCAGGGGGGGTAAGGGGGCCTATGGCTACACCTTC. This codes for CASRGGKGAYGYTF.

CDR3: CASSLGGGDNEQFF. The CDR3 nucleotides read TGTGCCAGCAGTTTGGGCGGGGGCGACAATGAGCAGTTCTTC. The V gene is TRBV27, the J gene TRBJ2-1, with D perhaps matching TRBD2 (7 bases). This CDR3 spans 14 amino acids. Trimming removed 3 bases at V and 5 bases at J, with 11 bases between. CDR1 and CDR2 (germline): MNHEY, SMNVEV (reference sequence).

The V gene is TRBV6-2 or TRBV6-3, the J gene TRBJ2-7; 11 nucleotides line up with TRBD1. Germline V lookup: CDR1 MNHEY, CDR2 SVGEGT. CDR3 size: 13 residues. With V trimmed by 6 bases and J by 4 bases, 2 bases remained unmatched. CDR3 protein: CASRDRGPYEQYF. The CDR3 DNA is TGTGCCAGCAGGGACAGGGGGCCTTACGAGCAGTACTTC.

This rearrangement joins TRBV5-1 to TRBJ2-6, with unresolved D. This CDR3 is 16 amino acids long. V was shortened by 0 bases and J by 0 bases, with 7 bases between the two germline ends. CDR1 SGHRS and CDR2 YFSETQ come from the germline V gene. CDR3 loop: CASSLGGSSGANVLTF. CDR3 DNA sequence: TGCGCCAGCAGCTTGGGTGGTAGCTCTGGGGCCAACGTCCTGACTTTC.

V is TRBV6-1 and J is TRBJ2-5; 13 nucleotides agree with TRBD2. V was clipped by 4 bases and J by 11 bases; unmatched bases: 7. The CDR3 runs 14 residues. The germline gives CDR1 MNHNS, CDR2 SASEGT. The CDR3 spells CASSGGTSGVAQYF. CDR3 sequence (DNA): TGTGCCAGCAGTGGCGGGACTAGCGGGGTCGCGCAGTACTTC.

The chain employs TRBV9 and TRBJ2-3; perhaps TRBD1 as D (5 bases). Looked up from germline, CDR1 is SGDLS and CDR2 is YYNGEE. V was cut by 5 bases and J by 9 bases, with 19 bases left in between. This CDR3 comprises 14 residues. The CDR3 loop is CASSDPLTALTQYF. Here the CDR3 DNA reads TGTGCCAGCAGTGACCCCCTGACAGCCCTAACGCAGTATTTT.